The clone carrying this T cell receptor beta chain was seen a few times. Antigen specificity is unknown. This sample stems from a study of T cell repertoires in cytomegalovirus infection. About the study: Researchers turned to recently identified HLA-C-restricted CMV epitopes as well as well-studied HLA-B-restricted ones. Study-wide results and limits: Summed frequency of shared TCR beta families picked out CMV carriers who also had the relevant HLA.

TCRdb used MiXCR to reprocess the reads, holding one entry per CDR3 protein. The table shows hundreds of thousands of distinct CDR3 sequences, with under 35% occurring only once. The starting material was cultured PBMCs, obtained from culture after CMV antigen stimulation. This receptor was identified in a human donor in good health (CMV status not recorded). Some clones in this sample may be carry-over from other donors' samples.

CDR3: CATSGSSASSYNEQFF. The CDR3 region has the DNA TGTGCCACCTCTGGGAGTTCGGCTAGCTCCTACAATGAGCAGTTCTTC. V is TRBV10-3 and J is TRBJ2-1; D is possibly TRBD2 (5 bases). Germline CDR1 reads ENHRY; CDR2 reads SYGVKD. The CDR3 sequence is 16 residues long. The V end was cut by 10 bases, the J end by 0 bases, with 19 bases between.